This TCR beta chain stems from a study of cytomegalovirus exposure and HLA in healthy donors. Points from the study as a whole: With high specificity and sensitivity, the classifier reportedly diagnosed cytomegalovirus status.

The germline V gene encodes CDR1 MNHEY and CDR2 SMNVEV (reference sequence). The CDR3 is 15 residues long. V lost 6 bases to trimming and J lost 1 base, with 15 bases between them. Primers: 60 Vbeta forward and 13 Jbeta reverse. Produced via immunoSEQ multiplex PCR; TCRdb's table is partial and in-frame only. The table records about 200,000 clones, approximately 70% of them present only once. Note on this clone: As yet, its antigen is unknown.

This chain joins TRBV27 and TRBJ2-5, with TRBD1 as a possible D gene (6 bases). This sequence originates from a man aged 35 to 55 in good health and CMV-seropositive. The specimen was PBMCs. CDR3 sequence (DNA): TGTGCCAGCAGAACAGATCCGGACAGCCAAGAGACCCAGTACTTC. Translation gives CASRTDPDSQETQYF.